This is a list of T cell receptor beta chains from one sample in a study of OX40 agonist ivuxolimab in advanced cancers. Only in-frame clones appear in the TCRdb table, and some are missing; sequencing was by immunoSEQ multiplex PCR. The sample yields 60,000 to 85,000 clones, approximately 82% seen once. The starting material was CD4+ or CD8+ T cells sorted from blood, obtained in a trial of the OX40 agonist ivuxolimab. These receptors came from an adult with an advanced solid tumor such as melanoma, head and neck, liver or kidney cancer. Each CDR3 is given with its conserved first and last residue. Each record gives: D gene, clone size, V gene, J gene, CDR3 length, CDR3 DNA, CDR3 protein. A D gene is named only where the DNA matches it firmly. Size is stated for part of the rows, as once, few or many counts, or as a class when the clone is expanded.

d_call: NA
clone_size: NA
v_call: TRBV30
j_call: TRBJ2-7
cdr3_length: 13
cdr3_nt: TGTGCCTGGGAGAGACACCCCCTCTACGAGCAGTACTTC
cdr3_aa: CAWERHPLYEQYF

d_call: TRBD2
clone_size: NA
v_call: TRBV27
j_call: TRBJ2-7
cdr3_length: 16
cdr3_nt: TGTGCCAGCAGCCCCCGGCGCGGGAGGGAACTCTACGAGCAGTACTTC
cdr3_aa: CASSPRRGRELYEQYF

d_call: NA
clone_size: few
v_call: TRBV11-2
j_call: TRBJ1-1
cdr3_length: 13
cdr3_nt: TGTGCCAGCAGCCGTGGGGTGGGCACTGAAGCTTTCTTT
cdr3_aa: CASSRGVGTEAFF

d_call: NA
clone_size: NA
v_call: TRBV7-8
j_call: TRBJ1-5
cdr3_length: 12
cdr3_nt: TGTGCCAGCAGCCAAGAAAATCAGCCCCAGCATTTT
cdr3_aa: CASSQENQPQHF

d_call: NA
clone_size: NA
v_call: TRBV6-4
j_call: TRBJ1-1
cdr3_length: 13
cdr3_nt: TGTGCCAGCAGTGCCCAGATGTCTACTGAAGCTTTCTTT
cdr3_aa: CASSAQMSTEAFF

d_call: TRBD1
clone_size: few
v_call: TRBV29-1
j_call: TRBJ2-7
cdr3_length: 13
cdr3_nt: TGCAGCGTCCTTACCGGGACAGACTACGAGCAGTACTTC
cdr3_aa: CSVLTGTDYEQYF

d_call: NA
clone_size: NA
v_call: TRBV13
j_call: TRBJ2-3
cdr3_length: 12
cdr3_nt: TGTGCCAGCAGCTTATGGGGGGATACGCAGTATTTT
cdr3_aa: CASSLWGDTQYF

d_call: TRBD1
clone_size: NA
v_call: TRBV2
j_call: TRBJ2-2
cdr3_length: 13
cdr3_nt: TGTGCCAGCAGTTACACAGGGGGCGGAGAGCTGTTTTTT
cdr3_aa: CASSYTGGGELFF

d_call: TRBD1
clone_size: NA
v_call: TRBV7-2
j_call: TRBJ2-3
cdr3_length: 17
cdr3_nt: TGTGCCAGCAGCTTAAGGGGGACAGGGTACACCACAGATACGCAGTATTTT
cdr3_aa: CASSLRGTGYTTDTQYF

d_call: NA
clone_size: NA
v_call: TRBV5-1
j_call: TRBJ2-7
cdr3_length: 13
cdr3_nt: TGCGCCAGCAGCTTGGGAGCAGGGTTCGAGCAGTACTTC
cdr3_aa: CASSLGAGFEQYF

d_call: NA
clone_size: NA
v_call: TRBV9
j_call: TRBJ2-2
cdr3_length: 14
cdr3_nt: TGTGCCAGCAGCGTAGCTACGAACACCGGGGAGCTGTTTTTT
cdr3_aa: CASSVATNTGELFF

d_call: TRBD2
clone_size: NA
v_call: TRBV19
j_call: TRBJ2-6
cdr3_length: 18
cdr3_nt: TGTGCCAGTAGTATAGCAAGCGGGAGGGCCTCTGGGGCCAACGTCCTGACTTTC
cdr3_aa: CASSIASGRASGANVLTF

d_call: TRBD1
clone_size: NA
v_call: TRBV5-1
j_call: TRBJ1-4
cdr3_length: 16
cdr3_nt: TGCGCCAGCACTCCGAGGGGACAGCGGACTAATGAAAAACTGTTTTTT
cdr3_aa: CASTPRGQRTNEKLFF

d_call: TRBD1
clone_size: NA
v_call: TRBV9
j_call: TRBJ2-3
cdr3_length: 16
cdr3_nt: TGTGCCAGCAGCCTGAGTGGGACAGGGGGTTCGGATACGCAGTATTTT
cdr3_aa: CASSLSGTGGSDTQYF

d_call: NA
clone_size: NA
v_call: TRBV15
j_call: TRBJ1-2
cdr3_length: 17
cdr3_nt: TGTGCCACCAGCAGAGGAGGGGAGGCAGGACTTAACTATGGCTACACCTTC
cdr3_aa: CATSRGGEAGLNYGYTF

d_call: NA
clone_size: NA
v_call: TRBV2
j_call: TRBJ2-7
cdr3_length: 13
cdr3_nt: TGTGCCAGCAGTGACCCAGAAGGACCCGAGCAGTACTTC
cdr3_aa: CASSDPEGPEQYF

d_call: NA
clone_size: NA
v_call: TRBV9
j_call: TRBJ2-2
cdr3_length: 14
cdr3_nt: TGTGCCAGCAGCGTAGCTGGACTATCCGGGGAGCTGTTTTTT
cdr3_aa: CASSVAGLSGELFF

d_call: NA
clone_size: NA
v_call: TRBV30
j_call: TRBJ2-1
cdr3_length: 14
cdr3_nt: TGTGCCTGGAGTGACGGTAGGTCCTACAATGAGCAGTTCTTC
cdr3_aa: CAWSDGRSYNEQFF

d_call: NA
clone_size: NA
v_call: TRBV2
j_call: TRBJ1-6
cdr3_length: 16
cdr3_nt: TGTGCCAGCAGGGAGACAGGACTTATAATTTCCTCACCCCTCCACTTT
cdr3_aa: CASRETGLIISSPLHF

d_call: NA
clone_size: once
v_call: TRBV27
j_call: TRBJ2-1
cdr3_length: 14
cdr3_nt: TGTGCCAGCAGCCCCCGGGACACACTCAATGAGCAGTTCTTC
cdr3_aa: CASSPRDTLNEQFF

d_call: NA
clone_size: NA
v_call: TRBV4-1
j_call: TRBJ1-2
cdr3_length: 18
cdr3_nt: TGCGCCAGCAGCCAAAAAACTCCGGGACTCACTAATAACTATGGCTACACCTTC
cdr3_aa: CASSQKTPGLTNNYGYTF

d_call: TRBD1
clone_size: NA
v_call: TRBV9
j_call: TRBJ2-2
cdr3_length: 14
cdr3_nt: TGTGCCAGCAGCGCGACAGGGGAAGCCGGGGAGCTGTTTTTT
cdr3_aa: CASSATGEAGELFF

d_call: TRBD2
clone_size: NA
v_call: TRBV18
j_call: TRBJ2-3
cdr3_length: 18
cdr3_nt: TGTGCCAGCTCACCCTCGCCTATTCTAGCGGGAGGGACAGATACGCAGTATTTT
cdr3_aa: CASSPSPILAGGTDTQYF

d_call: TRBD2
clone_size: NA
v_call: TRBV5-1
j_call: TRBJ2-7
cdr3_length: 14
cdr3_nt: TGCGCCAGCAGCCTCATAGCGGGAACCTACGAGCAGTACTTC
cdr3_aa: CASSLIAGTYEQYF

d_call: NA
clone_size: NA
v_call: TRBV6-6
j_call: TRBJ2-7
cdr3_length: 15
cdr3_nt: TGTGCCAGCAGTTACTACGACTCATCTGACTACGAGCAGTACTTC
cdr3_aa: CASSYYDSSDYEQYF

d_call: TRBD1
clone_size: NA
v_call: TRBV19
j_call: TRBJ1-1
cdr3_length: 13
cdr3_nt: TGTGCCAGTGGTTCCGGGACAGGGTCATCGGCTTTCTTT
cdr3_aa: CASGSGTGSSAFF

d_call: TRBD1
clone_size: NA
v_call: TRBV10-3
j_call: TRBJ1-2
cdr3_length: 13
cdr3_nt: TGTGCCATCACCGGACAGGGTAGCTATGGCTACACCTTC
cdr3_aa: CAITGQGSYGYTF

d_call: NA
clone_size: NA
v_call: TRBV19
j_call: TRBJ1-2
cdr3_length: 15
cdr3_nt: TGTGCCAGTAGTCTCCCCACAGCCTCCCACTATGGCTACACCTTC
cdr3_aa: CASSLPTASHYGYTF

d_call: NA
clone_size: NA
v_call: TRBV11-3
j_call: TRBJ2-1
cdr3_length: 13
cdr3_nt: TGTGCCAGCAGCCCGACGCCCGGGGATGAGCAGTTCTTC
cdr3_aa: CASSPTPGDEQFF

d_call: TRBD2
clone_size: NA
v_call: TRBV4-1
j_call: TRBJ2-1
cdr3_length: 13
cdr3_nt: TGCGCCAGCAGCCAAGAGGGACTAGCGGGGTGGTTCTTC
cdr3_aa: CASSQEGLAGWFF

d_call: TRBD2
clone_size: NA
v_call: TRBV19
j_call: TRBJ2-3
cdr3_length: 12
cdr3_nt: TGTGCCAGTATGGCCTTCAGCGGGGCGCAGTATTTT
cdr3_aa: CASMAFSGAQYF

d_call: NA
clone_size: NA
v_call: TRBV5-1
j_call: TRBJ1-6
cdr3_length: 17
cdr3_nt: TGCGCCAGCAGCTTGGCGCAGGGAGAGGACTATAATTCACCCCTCCACTTT
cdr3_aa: CASSLAQGEDYNSPLHF

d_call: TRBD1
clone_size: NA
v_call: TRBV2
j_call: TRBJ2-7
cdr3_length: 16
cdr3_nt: TGTGCCAGCAGTTGGGGACAGGGGCGAGACTCCTACGAGCAGTACTTC
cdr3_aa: CASSWGQGRDSYEQYF

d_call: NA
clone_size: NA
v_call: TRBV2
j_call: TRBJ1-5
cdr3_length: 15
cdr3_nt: TGTGCCAGCAGTGGTATCAGGGACTTAAATCAGCCCCAGCATTTT
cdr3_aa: CASSGIRDLNQPQHF

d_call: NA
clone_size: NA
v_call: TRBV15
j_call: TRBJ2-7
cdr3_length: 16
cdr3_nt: TGTGCCACCAGCAGAGGAGTTAGCCAGGGGATCTACGAGCAGTACTTC
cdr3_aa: CATSRGVSQGIYEQYF

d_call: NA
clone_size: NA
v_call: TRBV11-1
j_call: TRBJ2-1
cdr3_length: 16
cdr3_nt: TGTGCCAGCAGCTCATCTAGCCCAAGCTCCTACAATGAGCAGTTCTTC
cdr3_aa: CASSSSSPSSYNEQFF

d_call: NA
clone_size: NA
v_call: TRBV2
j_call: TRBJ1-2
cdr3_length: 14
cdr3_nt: TGTGCCAGCAGTGAAGGAGAGGGACCTTATGGCTACACCTTC
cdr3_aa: CASSEGEGPYGYTF

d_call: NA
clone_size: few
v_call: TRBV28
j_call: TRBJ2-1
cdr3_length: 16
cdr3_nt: TGTGCCAGCAGTGTCCGGGACCCAGGCAGGCCGGTTGGGCAGTTCTTC
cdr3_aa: CASSVRDPGRPVGQFF

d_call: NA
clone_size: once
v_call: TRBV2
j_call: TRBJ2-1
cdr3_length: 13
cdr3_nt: TGTGCCAGCAGTGAAGCGAATATCAATGAGCAGTTCTTC
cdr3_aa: CASSEANINEQFF

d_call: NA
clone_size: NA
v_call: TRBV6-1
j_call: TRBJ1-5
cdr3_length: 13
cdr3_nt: TGTGCCAGCAGTGACAGGAGGTATCAGCCCCAGCATTTT
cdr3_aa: CASSDRRYQPQHF

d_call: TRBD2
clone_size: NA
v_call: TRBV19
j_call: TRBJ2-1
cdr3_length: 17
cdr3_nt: TGTGCCAGTAGTACTCCTAGCGGGCAAAGCAACAACAATGAGCAGTTCTTC
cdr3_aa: CASSTPSGQSNNNEQFF

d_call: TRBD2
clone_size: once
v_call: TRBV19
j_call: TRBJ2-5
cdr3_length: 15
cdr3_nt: TGTGCCAGTAGTATGGGGGCTAGCGGGGGAGAGACCCAGTACTTC
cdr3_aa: CASSMGASGGETQYF

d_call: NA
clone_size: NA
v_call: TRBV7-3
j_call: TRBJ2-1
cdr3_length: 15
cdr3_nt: TGTGCCAGCAGCTTAGTTCAGGGGGGATACTATGAGCAGTTCTTC
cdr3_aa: CASSLVQGGYYEQFF

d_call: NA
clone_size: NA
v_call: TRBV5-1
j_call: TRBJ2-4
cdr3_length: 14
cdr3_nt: TGCGCCAGCAGCGTGACTAGGGGAGAAACCATTCAGTACTTC
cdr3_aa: CASSVTRGETIQYF